Below, 11 T cell receptor beta chains from the same sample are listed, as sequenced in a study of blood T cell repertoires in COVID-19. The repertoire was sequenced with immunoSEQ multiplex PCR; TCRdb's copy has only in-frame clones and lacks some. The sample gives over 130,000 clones, roughly 80% of which show up once; around 8% is in the top ten. Sequenced: peripheral blood. Receptor source: a human donor in a cohort sampled during active COVID-19.

This chain connects TRBV10-3 to TRBJ1-1, with unresolved D. Between the trimmed V and J ends, which lost 2 bases and 0 bases, there was a span of 19 bases. CDR1 ENHRY and CDR2 SYGVKD come from the germline V gene. The CDR3 spans 18 residues. Here the CDR3 reads CAISETTPGWGMNTEAFF. The CDR3 coding sequence is TGTGCCATCAGTGAGACTACCCCGGGGTGGGGAATGAACACTGAAGCTTTCTTT.

The table lists this clone with a few counts. The chain carries TRBV7-8 and TRBJ1-4, with 7 bases lining up with TRBD1. Germline V gene sequence: CDR1 SGHVS, CDR2 FQNEAQ. The CDR3 length is 16 residues. The junction had 5 bases not matched to a gene; V was cut back by 0 bases and J by 4 bases. The CDR3 DNA follows: TGTGCCAGCAGCTTAGCAGGAGGGGGCTTTAATGAAAAACTGTTTTTT. Protein product: CASSLAGGGFNEKLFF.

This clone was seen a handful of times. The chain couples TRBV2 to TRBJ1-6; D possibly corresponds to TRBD1 (6 bases). Germline V CDR1 and CDR2: SNHLY, FYNNEI. This CDR3 spans 14 amino acids. Trimming took 5 bases from V and 6 from J, leaving 11 bases between them. CDR3 sequence reads: CASSWDTVNSPLHF. CDR3 nucleotide sequence: TGTGCCAGCAGTTGGGACACGGTTAATTCACCCCTCCACTTT.

The chain uses TRBV7-2 and TRBJ2-7; the match to TRBD1 covers 7 bases. CDR1 SGHTA and CDR2 FQGNSA come from the germline V gene. The J segment lost 3 bases and the V segment lost 2 bases, leaving 1 base of the junction unmatched. The CDR3 has 13 amino acids. CDR3 loop: CASSLNRGYEQYF. The CDR3 region has the DNA TGTGCCAGCAGCTTAAACAGGGGCTACGAGCAGTACTTC.

The DNA for the CDR3 is TGTGCCAGCAGCTTGGCGGGGGGCGATGGCTACACCTTC. Translated: CASSLAGGDGYTF. V usage is TRBV5-4 and J usage is TRBJ1-2; D might be TRBD1 (6 bases). CDR3 size: 13 residues. V was clipped by 0 bases and J by 6 bases, with 9 bases between them. CDR1 is SGHNT and CDR2 is YYREEE in the germline V gene (reference sequence).

The chain links TRBV9 to TRBJ1-4; TRBD1 might be the D (5 bases). The CDR3 runs to 14 residues. Germline lookup yields CDR1 SGDLS and CDR2 YYNGEE. Trimming stripped 3 bases from V and 7 bases from J, with 13 bases between. This chain's CDR3 is CASSASQGFEKLFF. The CDR3 DNA reads as TGTGCCAGCAGCGCCTCCCAGGGATTTGAAAAACTGTTTTTT. Full variable domain (missing parts from reference TRBV9 and TRBJ1-4): DSGVTQTPKHLITATGQRVTLRCSPRSGDLSVYWYQQSLDQGLQFLIQYYNGEERAKGNILERFSAQQFPDLHSELNLSSLELGDSALYFCASSASQGFEKLFFGSGTQLSVL.

The chain couples TRBV25-1 to TRBJ2-1; 8 bases align to TRBD2. This CDR3 comprises 17 residues. V lost 2 bases, J lost 3 bases, and 9 bases stayed unmatched. In germline, CDR1 is MGHDK, CDR2 SYGVNS. The CDR3 DNA reads as TGTGCCAGCAGTGAAACGCATAGCGGGGTCCGCTACAATGAGCAGTTCTTC. Its protein is CASSETHSGVRYNEQFF.

In its sample, this clone was seen a few times. The chain employs TRBV19 and TRBJ1-2; possible D gene TRBD1, 6 bases. Trimming removed 8 bases from V and 6 bases from J, with 28 bases in between. The CDR3 runs 17 residues. CDR1 and CDR2 (germline): LNHDA, SQIVND (reference sequence). The CDR3 nucleotides are TGTGCCAGTTCCAGGGGAAGGGCAGGCTTGGGATGGGATGGCTACACCTTC. Its translation: CASSRGRAGLGWDGYTF.

This chain uses TRBV19 with TRBJ1-5; 9 bases line up with TRBD1. V lost 5 bases, J lost 7 bases, and 12 bases stayed unmatched. CDR3 length: 16 residues. Germline CDR1 reads LNHDA; CDR2 reads SQIVND (reference sequence). For the CDR3, the DNA is TGTGCCAGTAGTGTTACCGGGACAGGGAAGCTCCAGCCCCAGCATTTT. Its translation: CASSVTGTGKLQPQHF. Filled out from reference TRBV19 and TRBJ1-5, the complete variable domain reads DGGITQSPKYLFRKEGQNVTLSCEQNLNHDAMYWYRQDPGQGLRLIYYSQIVNDFQKGDIAEGYSVSREKKESFPLTVTSAQKNPTAFYLCASSVTGTGKLQPQHFGDGTRLSIL.

The chain carries TRBV28 and TRBJ1-1, with a tentative D call TRBD1 (6 bases). V was clipped by 4 bases and J by 6 bases, with 24 bases between them. The CDR3 runs to 17 residues. The V gene's germline CDR1 is MDHEN and CDR2 SYDVKM. The CDR3 region is CASSSPSLKQGRAEAFF. The CDR3 DNA is TGTGCCAGCAGTTCCCCCTCTCTTAAGCAGGGGAGAGCTGAAGCTTTCTTT.

The chain recombines TRBV5-1 with TRBJ2-2, with D perhaps matching TRBD2 (6 bases). The CDR3 consists of 14 residues. Trimming left V 4 bases short and J 7 bases short, with 14 bases between. CDR1 is SGHRS and CDR2 is YFSETQ in the germline V gene. The CDR3 protein is CASSREGRNGELFF. CDR3 in DNA: TGCGCCAGCAGCCGGGAAGGGAGGAACGGGGAGCTGTTTTTT.